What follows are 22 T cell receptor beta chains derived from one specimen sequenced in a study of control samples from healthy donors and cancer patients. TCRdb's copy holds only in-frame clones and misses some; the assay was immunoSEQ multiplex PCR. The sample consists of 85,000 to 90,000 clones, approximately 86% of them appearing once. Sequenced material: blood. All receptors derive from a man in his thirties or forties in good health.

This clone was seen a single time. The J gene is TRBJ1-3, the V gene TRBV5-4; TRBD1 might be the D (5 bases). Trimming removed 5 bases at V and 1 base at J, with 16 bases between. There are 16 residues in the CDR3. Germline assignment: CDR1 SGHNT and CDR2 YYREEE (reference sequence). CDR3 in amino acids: CASRGPGDSSGNTIYF. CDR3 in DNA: TGTGCCAGCAGGGGACCGGGAGACAGTTCTGGAAACACCATATATTTT.

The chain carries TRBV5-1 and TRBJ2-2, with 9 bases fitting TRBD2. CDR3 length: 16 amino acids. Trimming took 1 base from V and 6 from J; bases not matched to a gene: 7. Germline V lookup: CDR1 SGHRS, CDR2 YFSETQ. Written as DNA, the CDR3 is TGCGCCAGCAGCTTGACCTGGACTAGCGTCGCCGGGGAGCTGTTTTTT. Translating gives CASSLTWTSVAGELFF.

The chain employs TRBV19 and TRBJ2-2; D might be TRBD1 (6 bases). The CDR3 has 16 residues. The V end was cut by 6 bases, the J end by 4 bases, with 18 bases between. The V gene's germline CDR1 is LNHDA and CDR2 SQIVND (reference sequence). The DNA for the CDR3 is TGTGCCAGTAGCACCTCCGGGACACGATCCACCGGGGAGCTGTTTTTT. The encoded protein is CASSTSGTRSTGELFF. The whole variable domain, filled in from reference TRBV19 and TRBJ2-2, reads DGGITQSPKYLFRKEGQNVTLSCEQNLNHDAMYWYRQDPGQGLRLIYYSQIVNDFQKGDIAEGYSVSREKKESFPLTVTSAQKNPTAFYLCASSTSGTRSTGELFFGEGSRLTVL.

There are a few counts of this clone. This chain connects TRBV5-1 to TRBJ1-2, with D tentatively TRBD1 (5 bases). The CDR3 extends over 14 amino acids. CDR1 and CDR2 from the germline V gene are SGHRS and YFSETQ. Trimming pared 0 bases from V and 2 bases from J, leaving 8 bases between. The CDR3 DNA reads TGCGCCAGCAGCTTGGGCGGGGGGAACTATGGCTACACCTTC. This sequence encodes CASSLGGGNYGYTF. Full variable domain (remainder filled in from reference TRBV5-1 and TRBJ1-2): KAGVTQTPRYLIKTRGQQVTLSCSPISGHRSVSWYQQTPGQGLQFLFEYFSETQRNKGNFPGRFSGRQFSNSRSEMNVSTLELGDSALYLCASSLGGGNYGYTFGSGTRLTVV.

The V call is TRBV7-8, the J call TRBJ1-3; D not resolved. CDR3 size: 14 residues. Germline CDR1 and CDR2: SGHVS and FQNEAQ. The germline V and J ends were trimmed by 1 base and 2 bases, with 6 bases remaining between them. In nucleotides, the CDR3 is TGTGCCAGCAGCTTAGGGCCCACTGGAAACACCATATATTTT. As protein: CASSLGPTGNTIYF. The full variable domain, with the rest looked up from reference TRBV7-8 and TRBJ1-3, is GAGVSQSPRYKVAKRGQDVALRCDPISGHVSLFWYQQALGQGPEFLTYFQNEAQLDKSGLPSDRFFAERPEGSVSTLKIQRTQQEDSAVYLCASSLGPTGNTIYFGEGSWLTVV.

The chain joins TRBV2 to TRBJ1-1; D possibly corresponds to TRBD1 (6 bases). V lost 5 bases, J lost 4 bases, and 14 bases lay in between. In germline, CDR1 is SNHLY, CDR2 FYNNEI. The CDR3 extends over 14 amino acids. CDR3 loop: CASSPMGGPTEAFF. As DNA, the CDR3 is TGTGCCAGCAGTCCCATGGGGGGCCCCACTGAAGCTTTCTTT.

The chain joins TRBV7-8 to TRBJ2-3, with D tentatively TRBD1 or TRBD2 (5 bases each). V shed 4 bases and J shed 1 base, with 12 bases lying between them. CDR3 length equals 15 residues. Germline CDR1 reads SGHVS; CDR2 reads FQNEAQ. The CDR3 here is CASSSRDGRTDTQYF. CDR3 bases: TGTGCCAGCAGCTCCCGGGACGGGCGCACAGATACGCAGTATTTT.

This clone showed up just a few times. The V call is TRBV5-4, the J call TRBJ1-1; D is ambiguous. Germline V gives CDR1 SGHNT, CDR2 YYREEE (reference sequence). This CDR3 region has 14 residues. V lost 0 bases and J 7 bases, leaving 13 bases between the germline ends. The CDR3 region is CASSLDQRSREAFF. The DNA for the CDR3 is TGTGCCAGCAGCTTGGATCAAAGGTCTCGTGAAGCTTTCTTT.

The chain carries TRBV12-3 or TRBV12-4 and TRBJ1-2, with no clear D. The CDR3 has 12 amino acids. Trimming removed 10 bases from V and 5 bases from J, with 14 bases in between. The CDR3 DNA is TGTGCCACCGATTTTGTAGTTTATGGCTACACCTTC. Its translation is CATDFVVYGYTF.

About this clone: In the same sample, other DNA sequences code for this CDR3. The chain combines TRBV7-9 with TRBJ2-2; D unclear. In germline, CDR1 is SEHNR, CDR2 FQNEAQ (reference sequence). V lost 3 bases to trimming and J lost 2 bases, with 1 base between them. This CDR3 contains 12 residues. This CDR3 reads CASSFNTGELFF. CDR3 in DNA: TGTGCCAGCAGCTTTAACACCGGGGAGCTGTTTTTT.

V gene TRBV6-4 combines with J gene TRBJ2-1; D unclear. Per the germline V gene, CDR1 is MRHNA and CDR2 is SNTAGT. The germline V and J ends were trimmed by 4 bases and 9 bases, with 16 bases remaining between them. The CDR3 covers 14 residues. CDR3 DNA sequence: TGTGCCAGCAGTGGTCTCGCCGACTCCGGTGAGCAGTTCTTC. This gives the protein CASSGLADSGEQFF.

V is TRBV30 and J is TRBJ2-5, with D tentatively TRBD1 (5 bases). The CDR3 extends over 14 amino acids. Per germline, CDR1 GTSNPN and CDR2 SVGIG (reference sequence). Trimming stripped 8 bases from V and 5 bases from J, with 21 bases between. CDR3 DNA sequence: TGTGCCAGCCGGCCGGCGGACAACGTGGAGACCCAGTACTTC. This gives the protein CASRPADNVETQYF.

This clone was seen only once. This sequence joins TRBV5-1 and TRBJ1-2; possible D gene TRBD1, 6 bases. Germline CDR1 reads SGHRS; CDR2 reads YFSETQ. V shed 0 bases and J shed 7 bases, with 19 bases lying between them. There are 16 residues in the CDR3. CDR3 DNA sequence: TGCGCCAGCAGCTTGGGCGGGACGGCAGGGGAGCGTGGCTACACCTTC. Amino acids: CASSLGGTAGERGYTF.

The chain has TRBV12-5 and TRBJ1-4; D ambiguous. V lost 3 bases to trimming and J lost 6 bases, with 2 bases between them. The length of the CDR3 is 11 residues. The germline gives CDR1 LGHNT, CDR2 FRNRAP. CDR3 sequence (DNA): TGTGCTAGTGGTTTCTATGAAAAACTGTTTTTT. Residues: CASGFYEKLFF.

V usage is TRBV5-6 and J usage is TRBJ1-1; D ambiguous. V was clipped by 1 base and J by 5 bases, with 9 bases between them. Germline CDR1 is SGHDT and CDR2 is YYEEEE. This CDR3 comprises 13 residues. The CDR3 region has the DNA TGTGCCAGCAGCTTGCTGAGGGAAACTGAAGCTTTCTTT. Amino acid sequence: CASSLLRETEAFF.

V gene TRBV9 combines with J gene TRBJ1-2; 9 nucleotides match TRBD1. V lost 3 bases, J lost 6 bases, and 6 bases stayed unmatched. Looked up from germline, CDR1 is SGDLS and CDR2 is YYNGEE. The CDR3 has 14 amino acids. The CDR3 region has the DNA TGTGCCAGCAGCGGTGGACAGGGGACTAATGGCTACACCTTC. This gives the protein CASSGGQGTNGYTF. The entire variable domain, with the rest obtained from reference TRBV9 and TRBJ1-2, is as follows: DSGVTQTPKHLITATGQRVTLRCSPRSGDLSVYWYQQSLDQGLQFLIQYYNGEERAKGNILERFSAQQFPDLHSELNLSSLELGDSALYFCASSGGQGTNGYTFGSGTRLTVV.

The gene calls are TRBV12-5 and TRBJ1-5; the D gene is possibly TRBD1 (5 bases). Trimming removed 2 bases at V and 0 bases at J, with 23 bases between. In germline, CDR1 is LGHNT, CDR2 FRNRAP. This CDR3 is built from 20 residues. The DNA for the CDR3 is TGTGCTAGTGGTTTGCTCCCACAATTAGCAGGGAGGTTTAGCAATCAGCCCCAGCATTTT. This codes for CASGLLPQLAGRFSNQPQHF.

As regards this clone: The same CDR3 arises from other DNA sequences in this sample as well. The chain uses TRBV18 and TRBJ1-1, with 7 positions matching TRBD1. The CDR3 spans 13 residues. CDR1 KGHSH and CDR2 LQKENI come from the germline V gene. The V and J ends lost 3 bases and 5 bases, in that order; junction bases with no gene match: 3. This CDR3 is CASSPDRVTEAFF. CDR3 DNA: TGTGCCAGCTCACCCGACAGGGTAACTGAAGCTTTCTTT.

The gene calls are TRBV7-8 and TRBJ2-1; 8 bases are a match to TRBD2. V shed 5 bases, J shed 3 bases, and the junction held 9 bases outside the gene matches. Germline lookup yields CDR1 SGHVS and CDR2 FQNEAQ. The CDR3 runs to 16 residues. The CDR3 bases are TGTGCCAGCAGCGTCTTTAGCGGGGTGATCTACAATGAGCAGTTCTTC. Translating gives CASSVFSGVIYNEQFF. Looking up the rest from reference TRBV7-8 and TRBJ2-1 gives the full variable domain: GAGVSQSPRYKVAKRGQDVALRCDPISGHVSLFWYQQALGQGPEFLTYFQNEAQLDKSGLPSDRFFAERPEGSVSTLKIQRTQQEDSAVYLCASSVFSGVIYNEQFFGPGTRLTVL.

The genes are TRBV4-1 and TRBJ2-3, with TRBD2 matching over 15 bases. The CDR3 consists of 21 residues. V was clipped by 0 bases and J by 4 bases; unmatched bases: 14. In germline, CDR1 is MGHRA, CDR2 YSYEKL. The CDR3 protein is CASSQDHPGLAGGRLSDTQYF. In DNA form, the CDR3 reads TGCGCCAGCAGCCAAGATCACCCTGGACTAGCGGGGGGGCGGTTGTCAGATACGCAGTATTTT.

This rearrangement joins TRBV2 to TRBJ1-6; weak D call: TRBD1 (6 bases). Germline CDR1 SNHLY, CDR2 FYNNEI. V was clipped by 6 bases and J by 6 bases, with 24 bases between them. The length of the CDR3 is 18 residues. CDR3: CASSPYDNRGHSNSPLHF. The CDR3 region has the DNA TGTGCCAGCAGCCCATATGATAACCGGGGGCATAGTAATTCACCCCTCCACTTT. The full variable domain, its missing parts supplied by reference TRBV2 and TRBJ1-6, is EPEVTQTPSHQVTQMGQEVILRCVPISNHLYFYWYRQILGQKVEFLVSFYNNEISEKSEIFDDQFSVERPDGSNFTLKIRSTKLEDSAMYFCASSPYDNRGHSNSPLHFGNGTRLTVT.

CDR3 in DNA: TGTGCCAGTAGTCAGGGCCTAGCGGGTTCCTACAATGAGCAGTTCTTC. Its translation: CASSQGLAGSYNEQFF. The genes are TRBV19 and TRBJ2-1, with 8 bases aligning to TRBD2. Germline V lookup: CDR1 LNHDA, CDR2 SQIVND (reference sequence). The CDR3 length is 16 residues. The J segment lost 1 base and the V segment lost 5 bases, leaving 7 bases of the junction unmatched. Full variable domain (rest looked up from reference TRBV19 and TRBJ2-1): DGGITQSPKYLFRKEGQNVTLSCEQNLNHDAMYWYRQDPGQGLRLIYYSQIVNDFQKGDIAEGYSVSREKKESFPLTVTSAQKNPTAFYLCASSQGLAGSYNEQFFGPGTRLTVL.